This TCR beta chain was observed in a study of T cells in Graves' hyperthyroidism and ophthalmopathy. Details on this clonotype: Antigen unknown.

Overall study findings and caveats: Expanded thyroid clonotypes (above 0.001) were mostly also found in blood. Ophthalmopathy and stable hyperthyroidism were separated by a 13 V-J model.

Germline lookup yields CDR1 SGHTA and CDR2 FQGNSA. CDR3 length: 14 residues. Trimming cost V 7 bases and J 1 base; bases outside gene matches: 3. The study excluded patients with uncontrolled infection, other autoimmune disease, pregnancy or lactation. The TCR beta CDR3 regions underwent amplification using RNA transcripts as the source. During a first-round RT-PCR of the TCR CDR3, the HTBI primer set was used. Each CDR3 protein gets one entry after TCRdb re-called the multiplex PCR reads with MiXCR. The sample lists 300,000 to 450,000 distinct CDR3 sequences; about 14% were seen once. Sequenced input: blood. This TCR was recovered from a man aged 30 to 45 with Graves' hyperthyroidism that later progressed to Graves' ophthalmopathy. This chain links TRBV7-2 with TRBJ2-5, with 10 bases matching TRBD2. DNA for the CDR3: TGTGCCAGCAAACTAGCGGGAATCCAAGAGACCCAGTACTTC. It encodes CASKLAGIQETQYF.